The rows below give T cell receptor beta chains drawn from one sample of a study of cytomegalovirus exposure and HLA in healthy donors. Generated by immunoSEQ multiplex PCR, the TCRdb table keeps only in-frame clones and is missing some. Here the sample spans approximately 160,000 clones, roughly 79% being singletons. The specimen was PBMCs. The source of these receptors is a male donor in good health and CMV-seronegative. The CDR3 runs from the conserved cysteine through the conserved F or W. A D gene is named only where the DNA matches it firmly. Not every row has a clone size; where given, it reads once, few, many or a size class.

cdr3_aa cdr3_nt j_call d_call clone_size v_call
CASSLGTPVSYEQYF TGTGCCAGCAGCTTAGGGACACCGGTCTCCTACGAGCAGTACTTC TRBJ2-7 - - TRBV7-9
CASSLLPGTGAGNTIYF TGTGCCAGCAGCTTATTACCCGGAACAGGGGCCGGAAACACCATATATTTT TRBJ1-3 TRBD1 - TRBV7-6
CASSLYGRGRASYEQYF TGTGCCAGCAGCTTGTATGGTCGCGGGAGGGCGTCCTACGAGCAGTACTTC TRBJ2-7 TRBD2 once TRBV5-4
CSGQGAADEKLFF TGCAGCGGACAGGGGGCCGCGGATGAAAAACTGTTTTTT TRBJ1-4 TRBD1 - TRBV29-1
CASGRETQYF TGTGCCAGCGGGAGAGAGACCCAGTACTTC TRBJ2-5 - - TRBV2
CASSPPGNVYEQYF TGTGCCAGCTCACCCCCAGGAAACGTCTACGAGCAGTACTTC TRBJ2-7 - - TRBV18
CASSPRIRGGSSYNEQFF TGCGCCAGCAGCCCCAGGATTCGGGGGGGCAGCTCCTACAATGAGCAGTTCTTC TRBJ2-1 TRBD2 few TRBV5-1
CASSLGVEVGETQYF TGTGCCAGCAGCTTAGGGGTGGAGGTAGGGGAGACCCAGTACTTC TRBJ2-5 - - TRBV11-3
CASSLTSSGTGLYGYTF TGTGCCAGCAGCCTTACCTCCTCCGGGACAGGACTTTATGGCTACACCTTC TRBJ1-2 TRBD1 - TRBV7-2
CASSQDWGLAGGPYNEQFF TGCGCCAGCAGCCAAGATTGGGGACTAGCGGGGGGACCCTACAATGAGCAGTTCTTC TRBJ2-1 TRBD2 - TRBV4-3
CASSPVGTSGIDTQYF TGTGCCAGCTCACCAGTCGGGACTAGTGGTATAGATACGCAGTATTTT TRBJ2-3 TRBD2 - TRBV18
CASGTGAENTEAFF TGTGCCAGCGGGACAGGGGCGGAGAACACTGAAGCTTTCTTT TRBJ1-1 TRBD1 - TRBV7-8
CASSVGQGAGNTIYF TGTGCCAGCAGCGTAGGGCAGGGGGCTGGAAACACCATATATTTT TRBJ1-3 TRBD1 - TRBV9